What follows are 3 T cell receptor beta chains derived from one specimen sequenced in a study of beta chain features in type 1 diabetes. Sequenced material consisted of expressed TCRB transcripts (all of the isolated RNA was reverse transcribed). TCRdb keeps only in-frame clones here, not all; method: immunoSEQ multiplex PCR. Of 150,000 to 180,000 clones in the sample, 8.5% to 14% were seen once. The sequenced sample was central memory CD4+ T cells from blood. The receptors originated from a man aged 18-30 years in good health.

This clone was counted a few times. The V gene is TRBV4-2, the J gene TRBJ1-4, with no clear D. The germline gives CDR1 LGHNA, CDR2 YNFKEQ. The CDR3 length is 15 residues. The ends were cut back, 0 bases at V and 4 bases at J, with 9 bases in the middle. As DNA, the CDR3 is TGTGCCAGCAGCCAAGAGGGCCAGATTAATGAAAAACTGTTTTTT. It codes for CASSQEGQINEKLFF.

This clone was found a few times. For the CDR3, the DNA is TGTGCCAGCAGCGTAGAGGCTTTCTCCTACAATGAGCAGTTCTTC. This codes for CASSVEAFSYNEQFF. The rearrangement joins TRBV9 to TRBJ2-1; unclear D gene. V was cut by 0 bases and J by 0 bases, with 7 bases left in between. The CDR3 runs to 15 residues. Germline V gives CDR1 SGDLS, CDR2 YYNGEE.

The chain is built from TRBV4-3 and TRBJ2-7; tentatively, D is TRBD1 (6 bases). This CDR3 has 15 residues. Deletions cut 3 bases from V and 2 bases from J, with 14 bases between. The germline CDR1 and CDR2 sequences are LGHNA and YSLEER. DNA of the CDR3: TGCGCCAGCAGCCATTACGTGGGGGCCACCTACGAGCAGTACTTC. Protein: CASSHYVGATYEQYF.